These 4 T cell receptor beta chains originate from one sample sequenced in a study of shared clonotypes between healthy human individuals. The protocol was immunoSEQ multiplex PCR, while the TCRdb copy is restricted to in-frame clones and leaves out a portion. This table has around 500,000 clones, approximately 80% appearing once. The sample taken for sequencing was PBMCs. Receptor source: a woman in her thirties or forties in good health. Some clones in this sample may be carry-over from other donors' samples.

The chain carries TRBV25-1 and TRBJ1-1; 7 nucleotides align to TRBD1. The CDR3 consists of 14 residues. Germline V lookup: CDR1 MGHDK, CDR2 SYGVNS. V trimming: 6 bases; J trimming: 5 bases; junction bases outside the gene matches: 9. The CDR3 region is CASRLDREGTEAFF. The CDR3 bases are TGTGCCAGCAGGCTTGACAGGGAGGGTACTGAAGCTTTCTTT.

This clone was observed a few times. The gene calls are TRBV2 and TRBJ1-3; unclear D gene. Deletions cut 0 bases from V and 2 bases from J, with 8 bases between. Germline loops: CDR1 SNHLY, CDR2 FYNNEI. This CDR3 spans 15 amino acids. The CDR3 DNA follows: TGTGCCAGCAGTGAAGCGAAGGGTCCTGGAAACACCATATATTTT. It encodes CASSEAKGPGNTIYF. The variable domain in full, with the rest retrieved from reference TRBV2 and TRBJ1-3, is EPEVTQTPSHQVTQMGQEVILRCVPISNHLYFYWYRQILGQKVEFLVSFYNNEISEKSEIFDDQFSVERPDGSNFTLKIRSTKLEDSAMYFCASSEAKGPGNTIYFGEGSWLTVV.

The V and J genes are TRBV7-8 and TRBJ2-3, with 7 bases that match TRBD2. The germline V gene encodes CDR1 SGHVS and CDR2 FQNEAQ. J was trimmed by 4 bases and V by 6 bases; bases with no gene match: 7. The CDR3 runs to 14 residues. CDR3 loop: CASSKLGGSDTQYF. Written as DNA, the CDR3 is TGTGCCAGCAGTAAACTGGGGGGGTCAGATACGCAGTATTTT. Filled out from reference TRBV7-8 and TRBJ2-3, the complete variable domain reads GAGVSQSPRYKVAKRGQDVALRCDPISGHVSLFWYQQALGQGPEFLTYFQNEAQLDKSGLPSDRFFAERPEGSVSTLKIQRTQQEDSAVYLCASSKLGGSDTQYFGPGTRLTVL.

This chain uses TRBV7-2 with TRBJ2-1, with 12 bases fitting TRBD2. Germline CDR1 and CDR2: SGHTA and FQGNSA. This CDR3 has 14 amino acids. Trimming at V came to 5 bases and at J to 6 bases, leaving 2 bases not matched to a gene. The CDR3 protein is CASSVGLAGNEQFF. CDR3 nucleotides: TGTGCCAGCAGCGTGGGACTAGCGGGCAATGAGCAGTTCTTC.